Below are 11 T cell receptor beta chains sequenced from a single sample in a study of neurological immune-mediated disorders. Each CDR3 protein gets one entry after TCRdb re-called the 5' RACE reads with MiXCR. The sample lists 65,000 to 90,000 distinct CDR3 sequences, around 10% seen once, with about 1.8% in the top ten. Sequencing was done on a sample of PBMCs. Receptor source: a man aged 35 to 55 in good health.

In its sample, this clonotype was seen many times. The chain has TRBV24-1 and TRBJ1-5; D unresolved. Germline CDR1 and CDR2: KGHDR and SFDVKD. This CDR3 spans 12 amino acids. Trimming cost V 1 base and J 3 bases, with 0 bases left between them. CDR3 region: CATSDFNQPQHF. The CDR3 DNA sequence: TGTGCCACCAGTGATTTCAATCAGCCCCAGCATTTT.

This clonotype was observed many times. This CDR3 reads CASSLVAGDLSYEQYF. The DNA of the CDR3 is TGTGCCAGCAGCTTGGTAGCTGGGGATCTCTCCTACGAGCAGTACTTC. This chain links TRBV5-6 with TRBJ2-7; D gene ambiguous. The CDR3 totals 16 residues. CDR1 and CDR2 from the germline V gene are SGHDT and YYEEEE. V lost 0 bases and J lost 0, with 13 bases in between.

In this sample, this clonotype turned up many times. J is TRBJ2-5 and V is TRBV7-2; 7 nucleotides agree with TRBD2. Trimming at V came to 8 bases and at J to 2 bases, leaving 5 bases not matched to a gene. The CDR3 loop spans 13 amino acids. CDR1 is SGHTA and CDR2 is FQGNSA in the germline V gene. The DNA of the CDR3 is TGTGCCAGCCGCCGGGAGGCACAAGAGACCCAGTACTTC. This gives the protein CASRREAQETQYF.

This clonotype was found many times. The chain recombines TRBV12-3 or TRBV12-4 with TRBJ1-1, with D unresolved. The V gene lost 3 bases and the J gene lost 6 bases, with 11 bases spanning the gap. CDR3 length: 13 amino acids. CDR3: CASSFFLGAEAFF. DNA of the CDR3: TGTGCCAGCAGTTTCTTTTTAGGCGCTGAAGCTTTCTTT.

This clonotype came up many times. The chain employs TRBV5-1 and TRBJ2-3; possible D gene TRBD2, 5 bases. V lost 4 bases and J lost 2, with 8 bases in between. Germline CDR1 reads SGHRS; CDR2 reads YFSETQ. The CDR3 covers 13 residues. The CDR3 spells CASSPGYTDTQYF. The CDR3 bases are TGCGCCAGCAGCCCGGGGTACACAGATACGCAGTATTTT. Variable domain in full (rest from reference TRBV5-1 and TRBJ2-3): KAGVTQTPRYLIKTRGQQVTLSCSPISGHRSVSWYQQTPGQGLQFLFEYFSETQRNKGNFPGRFSGRQFSNSRSEMNVSTLELGDSALYLCASSPGYTDTQYFGPGTRLTVL.

This clonotype was picked up a small number of times. The rearrangement links TRBV29-1 to TRBJ2-7; no firm D call. The CDR3 sequence is 13 residues long. V was cut by 4 bases and J by 6 bases, with 16 bases left in between. Germline CDR1 SQVTM, CDR2 ANQGSEA. The CDR3 spells CSVGFGQLPEQYF. The CDR3 DNA sequence: TGCAGCGTTGGGTTCGGTCAGCTCCCCGAGCAGTACTTC.

This clonotype occurred a few times. CDR3 in amino acids: CASTIDSGKESDTQYF. DNA for the CDR3: TGTGCCAGCACGATTGATAGCGGGAAAGAATCAGATACGCAGTATTTT. The genes are TRBV7-9 and TRBJ2-3, with 8 bases lining up with TRBD2. The germline V gene encodes CDR1 SEHNR and CDR2 FQNEAQ (reference sequence). The CDR3 length is 16 residues. V lost 7 bases, J lost 4 bases, and 13 bases stayed unmatched.

This clonotype has a count of ten or more. The CDR3 DNA reads TGTGCCAGCAGCTCAACTAGCGCGACCGGAGATACGCAGTATTTT. This gives the protein CASSSTSATGDTQYF. The chain links TRBV7-3 to TRBJ2-3; TRBD2 matches 7 bases. Germline CDR1 SGHTA, CDR2 FQGTGA. The CDR3 has 15 residues. With V trimmed by 4 bases and J by 5 bases, 9 bases remained unmatched.

In this sample, this clonotype turned up many times. The genes are TRBV5-5 and TRBJ2-1, with D hard to call. Germline-derived CDR1 and CDR2 are SGHKS and YYEKEE (reference sequence). The CDR3 runs to 14 residues. The V gene lost 0 bases and the J gene lost 5 bases, with 9 bases spanning the gap. The CDR3 sequence: CASSLGPTDNEQFF. CDR3 coding DNA: TGTGCCAGCAGCTTGGGACCGACTGACAATGAGCAGTTCTTC.

The table lists this clonotype with many counts. The rearrangement uses TRBV5-1 and TRBJ1-3; weak D call: TRBD1 (5 bases). CDR3 length: 15 amino acids. The germline V gene encodes CDR1 SGHRS and CDR2 YFSETQ. V lost 4 bases and J 0 bases, leaving 11 bases between the germline ends. The DNA for the CDR3 is TGCGCCAGCAGCACCGCAGGGCGCTCTGGAAACACCATATATTTT. Residues: CASSTAGRSGNTIYF.

This clonotype was counted ten times or more. The V and J genes are TRBV7-2 and TRBJ2-7, with D unclear. V dropped 5 bases and J dropped 0 bases, with 11 bases sitting between them. This CDR3 spans 14 amino acids. Germline CDR1 and CDR2: SGHTA and FQGNSA. CDR3 in DNA: TGTGCCAGCAGCCCAGACGTAGCCTCCTACGAGCAGTACTTC. This encodes CASSPDVASYEQYF.